This entry lists 24 T cell receptor beta chains sequenced from one sample in a study of CD4 and CD8 cells across lung adenocarcinoma regions. TCRdb called the PCR reads again in MiXCR, with one record for every CDR3 protein. The profile covers some 11,000 distinct CDR3 sequences, with roughly 43% appearing a single time and 20% to 30% taken by the ten largest. The sample taken for sequencing was CD8+ T cells from the margin of a lung tumor. The receptors stem from a female donor with lung adenocarcinoma. The CD4 and CD8 labels of this study may be unreliable.

The V gene is TRBV6-5, the J gene TRBJ2-1, with TRBD2 matching 9 bases. The DNA end lines up better with TRBJ2-7; the J call may be wrong. The CDR3 runs 15 residues. Germline CDR1 is MNHEY and CDR2 is SVGAGI. CDR3 in DNA: TGTGCCAGCAGATTCTCCGGGACTAGCAGCAATACGCAGTACTTC. Translating gives CASRFSGTSSNTQYF.

The count of this clonotype is one. One junction end disagrees with the germline gene, perhaps due to a read error. The rearrangement uses TRBV4-1 and TRBJ2-3, with D possibly called TRBD1 or TRBD2 (5 bases each). Germline values: CDR1 MGHRA, CDR2 YSYEKL. The CDR3 has 18 amino acids. The CDR3 loop reads CASSQADGAGRSPDTQYF. CDR3 DNA sequence: TGCGCCAGCAGCCAAGCAGACGGGGCCGGCCGAAGCCCAGATACGCAGTATTTC.

There are a few counts of this clonotype. V gene TRBV4-2 combines with J gene TRBJ1-1; no clear D gene. The germline CDR1 and CDR2 sequences are LGHNA and YNFKEQ. The CDR3 has 15 amino acids. Trimming took 0 bases from V and 4 from J, leaving 12 bases between them. The CDR3 region has the DNA TGTGCCAGCAGCCAAGAACATCGTAGGGTCACTGAAGCTTTCTTT. Protein product: CASSQEHRRVTEAFF.

This clonotype was picked up a small number of times. The junction does not match germline at one end; this may be a read error. V gene TRBV7-2 combines with J gene TRBJ2-4; 7 nucleotides agree with TRBD1. In germline, CDR1 is SGHTA, CDR2 FQGNSA. The length of the CDR3 is 15 residues. CDR3 residues: CASSVAPGGKNIQYF. CDR3 in DNA: TGTGCCAGCAGCGTAGCCCCAGGGGGCAAAAACATTCAGTACTTC.

With respect to this clonotype: At one end, the junction sequence differs from germline, possibly due to a read error. The CDR3 region is CASSEGQGLYEQLF. In nucleotides, the CDR3 is TGTGCCAGCAGTGAGGGACAGGGGCTCTACGAGCAGTTATTC. J is TRBJ2-1 and V is TRBV6-1, with TRBD1 identical over 10 bases. CDR1 is MNHNS and CDR2 is SASEGT in the germline V gene. The CDR3 is 14 residues long.

Many counts were recorded for this clonotype. V and J are TRBV10-3 and TRBJ2-1; 7 bases align to TRBD1. The DNA end favors TRBJ2-7, so the J call may be wrong. This CDR3 is built from 13 residues. Germline V gene data show CDR1 as ENHRY and CDR2 as SYGVKD. The CDR3 spells CAILGTDSYEQYF. The CDR3 DNA reads TGTGCCATTCTCGGGACAGACTCCTACGAGCAGTACTTC.

By share of the sample, this clonotype is medium-sized. V and J are TRBV6-1 and TRBJ2-1; 7 bases agree with TRBD2. With the DNA end fitting TRBJ2-7 better, the J assignment may be wrong. This CDR3 has 14 amino acids. Looked up from germline, CDR1 is MNHNS and CDR2 is SASEGT. The DNA of the CDR3 is TGTGCCAGCAGAGAACTAAGCGGGGCCTACGAGCAGTACTTC. This sequence encodes CASRELSGAYEQYF.

For this clonotype: At one of its ends the junction is not consistent with the germline gene, which may arise from a read error. J is TRBJ2-3 and V is TRBV10-1; 8 positions match TRBD2. From germline, CDR1 is WNHNN and CDR2 SYGVQD (reference sequence). This CDR3 region has 15 residues. CDR3 DNA: TGCGCCAGGAGTGAGGCGGGGGGCCGCAAAGAGACGCAGTATTTT. Translated: CARSEAGGRKETQYF.

The table lists this clonotype with a count of one. This chain joins TRBV27 and TRBJ2-3, with 9 positions matching TRBD2. Per germline, CDR1 MNHEY and CDR2 SMNVEV (reference sequence). The CDR3 extends over 16 amino acids. The J segment lost 2 bases and the V segment lost 5 bases, leaving 8 bases of the junction unmatched. The CDR3 spells CASSRLAGGPTDTQYF. The CDR3 coding sequence is TGTGCCAGCAGTCGACTGGCGGGGGGGCCCACAGATACGCAGTATTTT.

This clonotype was detected ten times or more. V usage is TRBV6-5 and J usage is TRBJ2-1, with 7 bases fitting TRBD2. The J call may be mistaken, given a closer DNA end match to TRBJ2-5. There are 14 residues in the CDR3. Looked up from germline, CDR1 is MNHEY and CDR2 is SVGAGI. The CDR3 loop is CASTTGASGGTQYF. The CDR3 region has the DNA TGTGCCAGCACCACCGGGGCTAGCGGAGGGACCCAGTACTTC.

This clonotype was counted between two and nine times. V and J are TRBV11-2 and TRBJ2-2; D perhaps matches TRBD1 (6 bases). V shed 2 bases and J shed 4 bases, with 11 bases lying between them. Germline CDR1 and CDR2: SGHAT and FQNNGV. The CDR3 consists of 15 residues. The CDR3 coding sequence is TGTGCCAGCAGCTTATTCAGGGGCGGCACCGGGGAGCTGTTTTTT. It specifies CASSLFRGGTGELFF.

Many counts were recorded for this clonotype. The CDR3: CASSASGGEKDEQFF. Here the CDR3 DNA reads TGTGCCAGCAGCGCCAGCGGGGGGGAGAAGGATGAGCAGTTCTTC. The V gene is TRBV9, the J gene TRBJ2-1, with TRBD2 identical over 10 bases. This CDR3 is 15 amino acids long. J lost 8 bases, V lost 3 bases, and 8 bases had no gene match. Germline lookup yields CDR1 SGDLS and CDR2 YYNGEE.

The table lists this clonotype with many counts. The chain is built from TRBV12-3 or TRBV12-4 and TRBJ2-3, with 13 nucleotides matching TRBD2. The CDR3 totals 18 residues. J lost 2 bases, V lost 1 base, and 6 bases had no gene match. CDR3: CASSLVRTSGGSTDTQYF. DNA for the CDR3: TGTGCCAGCAGTTTAGTACGGACTAGCGGGGGTTCCACAGATACGCAGTATTTT.

By share of the sample, this clonotype is medium-sized. The gene calls are TRBV25-1 and TRBJ2-2, with a possible D match to TRBD2 (5 bases). The V end lost 4 bases, the J end lost 1 base, and 10 bases lay between the germline ends. The germline gives CDR1 MGHDK, CDR2 SYGVNS. The length of the CDR3 is 15 residues. Here the CDR3 DNA reads TGTGCCAGCAGTGCCCCGGGATGGAACACCGGGGAGCTGTTTTTT. Protein: CASSAPGWNTGELFF.

The rearrangement links TRBV12-3 or TRBV12-4 to TRBJ1-1; tentatively, D is TRBD1 (6 bases). The CDR3 has 14 residues. V was shortened by 7 bases and J by 0 bases, with 12 bases between the two germline ends. The CDR3 nucleotides read TGTGCCAGCACCCGAGGACAGTTGAACACTGAAGCTTTCTTT. Amino acids: CASTRGQLNTEAFF.

About this clonotype itself: Sequence at one end of the junction differs from germline and may be a read error. V and J are TRBV6-1 and TRBJ2-5; tentatively, D is TRBD1 (7 bases). The CDR3 has 18 amino acids. Germline V gives CDR1 MNHNS, CDR2 SASEGT. CDR3 sequence (DNA): TGCGCGAGCTTTGAAGGGGGGCTAGGGGGCGGGCCAAAAGAGACCCAGTACTTC. As protein: CASFEGGLGGGPKETQYF.

This chain links TRBV7-3 with TRBJ2-3, with a possible D match to TRBD2 (6 bases). From germline, CDR1 is SGHTA and CDR2 FQGTGA. Trimming stripped 5 bases from V and 2 bases from J, with 14 bases between. This CDR3 is 15 amino acids long. CDR3 sequence (DNA): TGTGCCAGCAGCCCACGCGGCGGGGTCACAGATACGCAGTATTTT. This translates into CASSPRGGVTDTQYF.

The rearrangement links TRBV10-3 to TRBJ2-2; possibly TRBD2 for D (6 bases). The germline V gene encodes CDR1 ENHRY and CDR2 SYGVKD. Trimming stripped 10 bases from V and 13 bases from J, with 31 bases between. This CDR3 spans 16 amino acids. CDR3 nucleotide sequence: TGTGCCACGAGGCCGGGGGAACTCGCGAACACAGATACGCTGTTTTTT. This encodes CATRPGELANTDTLFF.

This clonotype appeared a few times. The CDR3 nucleotides are TGTGCCACCAGTGATCCCGGCTGGGGGCCCAGCACAGATACGCAGTATTTT. Translated, it gives CATSDPGWGPSTDTQYF. The chain combines TRBV24-1 with TRBJ2-3, with a tentative D call TRBD1 (6 bases). The CDR3 contains 17 residues. The V gene's germline CDR1 is KGHDR and CDR2 SFDVKD. Between the trimmed V and J ends, which lost 3 bases and 0 bases, there was a span of 15 bases.

The table lists this clonotype with a few counts. This chain connects TRBV7-6 to TRBJ1-2; no firm D call. The CDR3 consists of 10 residues. Trimming took 10 bases from V and 8 from J, leaving 11 bases between them. The germline gives CDR1 SGHVS, CDR2 FNYEAQ. The CDR3 protein is CANEGCGYTF. In DNA form, the CDR3 reads TGTGCCAACGAGGGTTGCGGCTACACCTTC.

DNA for the CDR3: TGTGCCAGCAGTGAAAGGGCGGATAGGGGGGTAGCGGGAGGGCGGTCCTACGAGCAGTACTTC. Translating gives CASSERADRGVAGGRSYEQYF. The V and J genes are TRBV6-1 and TRBJ2-7; TRBD2 matches at 11 bases. The junction had 19 bases not matched to a gene; V was cut back by 2 bases and J by 1 base. Germline loops: CDR1 MNHNS, CDR2 SASEGT. The CDR3 sequence is 21 residues long.

Worth noting for this clonotype: The junction does not match germline at one end; this may be a read error. The chain combines TRBV6-1 with TRBJ2-5, with TRBD2 as a possible D gene (5 bases). CDR3 length: 16 residues. Germline CDR1 is MNHNS and CDR2 is SASEGT. The CDR3 protein is CASAARGHRTKETQYF. CDR3 sequence (DNA): TGTGCCAGCGCTGCGCGCGGGCACCGTACCAAAGAGACCCAGTATTTC.

This clonotype has only a few counts. The J gene is TRBJ2-1, the V gene TRBV7-2, with 9 bases matching TRBD2. Germline V lookup: CDR1 SGHTA, CDR2 FQGNSA. CDR3 length: 15 residues. The V gene end was trimmed by 6 bases and the J gene end by 7 bases; junction bases not matched to a gene: 10. This CDR3 is CASRKGLAGKNEQFF. The CDR3 region has the DNA TGTGCCAGCAGGAAAGGGCTAGCGGGGAAAAATGAGCAGTTCTTC.

The V and J genes are TRBV6-1 and TRBJ2-5, with D possibly called TRBD1 or TRBD2 (6 bases each). CDR3 length: 18 amino acids. Germline CDR1 and CDR2: MNHNS and SASEGT. V shed 1 base and J shed 8 bases, with 26 bases lying between them. CDR3 DNA: TGTGCCAGCAGTGAAGGGGGACTCGGGGGCCGGCACCAAAACACCCAGTACTTC. Translation: CASSEGGLGGRHQNTQYF.